This note documents a single TCR beta chain sequence. Antigen specificity is unknown. The CDR3 has 16 amino acids. The germline CDR1 and CDR2 sequences are SGHDN and FVKESK. J was trimmed by 5 bases and V by 4 bases; bases with no gene match: 9. These data are taken from a study of cytomegalovirus exposure and HLA in healthy donors. The PCR employed 60 Vbeta primers together with 13 Jbeta primers. As processed by the authors: Some 9.9 million shared chains were among 80 million or so unique TCR beta chains counted in a later analysis. TCRdb keeps only in-frame clones here, not all; method: immunoSEQ multiplex PCR. V, J and clone size derive from that table, while D and trimming were established from the DNA sequence. Seen here are about 200,000 clones, 77% observed once, and the top ten hold approximately 2.1%. Study results and limitations: In a later analysis, TCR beta V- and J-gene trimming was associated with a missense DCLRE1C variant. Relative to equally common others, HLA-associated TCR beta chains showed greater clonal expansion in a later analysis. Certain indistinguishable V segments, among them TRBV6-2 and TRBV6-3, were excluded.

This receptor was obtained from a young woman in good health and CMV-seropositive. This chain connects TRBV14 to TRBJ2-5, with TRBD2 matching 11 bases. Sequenced input: PBMCs. DNA of the CDR3: TGTGCCAGCAGCCTAGCGGGGGGGCCACAAAGGGAGACCCAGTACTTC. It is translated as CASSLAGGPQRETQYF.